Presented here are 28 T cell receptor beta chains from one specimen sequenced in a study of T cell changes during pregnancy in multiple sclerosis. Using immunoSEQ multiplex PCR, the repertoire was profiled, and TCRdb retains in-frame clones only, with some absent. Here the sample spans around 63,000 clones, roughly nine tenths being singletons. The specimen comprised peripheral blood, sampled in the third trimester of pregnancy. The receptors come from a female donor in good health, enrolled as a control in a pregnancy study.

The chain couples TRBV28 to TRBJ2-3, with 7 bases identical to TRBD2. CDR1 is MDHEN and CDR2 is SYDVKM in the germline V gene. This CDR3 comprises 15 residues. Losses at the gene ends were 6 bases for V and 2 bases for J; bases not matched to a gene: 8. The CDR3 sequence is CASRGAGLPTDTQYF. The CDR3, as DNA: TGTGCCAGCAGAGGGGCGGGACTACCCACAGATACGCAGTATTTT. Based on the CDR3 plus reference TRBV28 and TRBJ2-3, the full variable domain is DVKVTQSSRYLVKRTGEKVFLECVQDMDHENMFWYRQDPGLGLRLIYFSYDVKMKEKGDIPEGYSVSREKKERFSLILESASTNQTSMYLCASRGAGLPTDTQYFGPGTRLTVL.

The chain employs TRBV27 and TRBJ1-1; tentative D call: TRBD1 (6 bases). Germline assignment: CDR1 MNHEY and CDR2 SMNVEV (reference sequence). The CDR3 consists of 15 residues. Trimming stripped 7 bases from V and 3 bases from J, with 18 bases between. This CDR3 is CASTRRGTPDTEAFF. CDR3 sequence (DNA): TGTGCCAGCACCCGAAGGGGGACACCAGACACTGAAGCTTTCTTT.

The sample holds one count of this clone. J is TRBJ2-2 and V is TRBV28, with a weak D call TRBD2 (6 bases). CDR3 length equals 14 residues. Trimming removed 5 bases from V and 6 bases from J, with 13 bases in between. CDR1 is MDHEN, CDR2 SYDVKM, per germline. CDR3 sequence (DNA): TGTGCCAGCAGTACCCCAGGGAGGCCCGGGGAGCTGTTTTTT. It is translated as CASSTPGRPGELFF.

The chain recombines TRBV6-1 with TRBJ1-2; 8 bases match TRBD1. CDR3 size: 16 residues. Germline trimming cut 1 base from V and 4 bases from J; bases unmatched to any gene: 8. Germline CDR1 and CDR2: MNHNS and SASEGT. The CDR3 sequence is CASSEDTGTGGYGYTF. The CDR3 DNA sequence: TGTGCCAGCAGTGAAGACACCGGGACAGGCGGCTATGGCTACACCTTC.

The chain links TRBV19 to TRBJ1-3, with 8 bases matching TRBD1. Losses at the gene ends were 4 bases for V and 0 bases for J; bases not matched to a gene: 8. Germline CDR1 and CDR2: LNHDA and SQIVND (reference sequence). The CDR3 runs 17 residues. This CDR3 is CASSTGTGESSGNTIYF. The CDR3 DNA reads TGTGCCAGTAGTACCGGGACAGGTGAAAGCTCTGGAAACACCATATATTTT.

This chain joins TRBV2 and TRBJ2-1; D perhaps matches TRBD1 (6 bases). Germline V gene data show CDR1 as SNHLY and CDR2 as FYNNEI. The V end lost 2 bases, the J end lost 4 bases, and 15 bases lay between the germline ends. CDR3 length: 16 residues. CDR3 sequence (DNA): TGTGCCAGCAGTGAATTATCGACGGACAGTTACAATGAGCAGTTCTTC. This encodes CASSELSTDSYNEQFF.

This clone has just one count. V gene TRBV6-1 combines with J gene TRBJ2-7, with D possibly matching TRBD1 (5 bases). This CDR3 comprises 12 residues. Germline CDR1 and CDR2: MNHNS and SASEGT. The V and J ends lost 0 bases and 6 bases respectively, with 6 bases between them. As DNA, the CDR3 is TGTGCCAGCAGTGAAGCGGGGCTCGAGCAGTACTTC. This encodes CASSEAGLEQYF.

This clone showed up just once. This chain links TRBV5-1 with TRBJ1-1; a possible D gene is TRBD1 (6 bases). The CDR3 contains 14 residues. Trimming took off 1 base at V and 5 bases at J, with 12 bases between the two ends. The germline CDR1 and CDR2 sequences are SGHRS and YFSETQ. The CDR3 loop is CASSLSGAYTEAFF. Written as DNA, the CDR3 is TGCGCCAGCAGCTTGTCAGGGGCGTATACTGAAGCTTTCTTT.

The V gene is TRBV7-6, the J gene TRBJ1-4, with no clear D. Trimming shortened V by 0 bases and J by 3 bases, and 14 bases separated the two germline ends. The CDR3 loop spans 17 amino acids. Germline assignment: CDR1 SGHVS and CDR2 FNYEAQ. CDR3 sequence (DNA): TGTGCCAGCAGCTTAGCCCCGGGTAATATGGCTAATGAAAAACTGTTTTTT. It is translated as CASSLAPGNMANEKLFF.

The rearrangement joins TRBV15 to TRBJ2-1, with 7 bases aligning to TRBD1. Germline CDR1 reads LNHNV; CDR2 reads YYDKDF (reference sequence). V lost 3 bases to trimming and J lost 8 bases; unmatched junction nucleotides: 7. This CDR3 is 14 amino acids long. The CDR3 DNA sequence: TGTGCCACCAGCAGTGCGACAGGGAGTTATGAGCAGTTCTTC. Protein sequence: CATSSATGSYEQFF.

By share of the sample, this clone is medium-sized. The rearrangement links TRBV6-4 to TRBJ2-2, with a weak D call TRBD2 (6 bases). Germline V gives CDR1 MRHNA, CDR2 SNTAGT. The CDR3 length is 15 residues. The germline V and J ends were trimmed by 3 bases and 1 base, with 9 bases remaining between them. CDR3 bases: TGTGCCAGCAGTGAGGGTAGCGGGAACACCGGGGAGCTGTTTTTT. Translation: CASSEGSGNTGELFF.

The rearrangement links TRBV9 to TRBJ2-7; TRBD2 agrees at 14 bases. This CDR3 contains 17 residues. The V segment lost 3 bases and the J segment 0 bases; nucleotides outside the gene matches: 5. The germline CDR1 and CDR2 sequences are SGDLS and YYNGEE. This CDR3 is CASSATSGGGSSYEQYF. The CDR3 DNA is TGTGCCAGCAGCGCGACTAGCGGGGGGGGGAGCTCCTACGAGCAGTACTTC. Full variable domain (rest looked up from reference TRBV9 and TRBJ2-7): DSGVTQTPKHLITATGQRVTLRCSPRSGDLSVYWYQQSLDQGLQFLIQYYNGEERAKGNILERFSAQQFPDLHSELNLSSLELGDSALYFCASSATSGGGSSYEQYFGPGTRLTVT.

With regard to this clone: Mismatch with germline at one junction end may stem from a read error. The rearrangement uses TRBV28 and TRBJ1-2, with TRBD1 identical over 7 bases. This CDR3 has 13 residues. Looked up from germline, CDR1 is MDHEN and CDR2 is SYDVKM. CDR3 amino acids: CASSFARTGFRIF. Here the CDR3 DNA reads TGTGCCAGCAGTTTTGCCCGGACAGGATTCCGCATCTTC.

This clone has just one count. CDR3 sequence (DNA): TGTGCCAGCAGCTTCGGACAGGGATTGAACACTGAAGCTTTCTTT. This encodes CASSFGQGLNTEAFF. The chain uses TRBV5-5 and TRBJ1-1, with 8 bases lining up with TRBD1. V lost 2 bases to trimming and J lost 0 bases; unmatched junction nucleotides: 3. In germline, CDR1 is SGHKS, CDR2 YYEKEE (reference sequence). CDR3 size: 15 residues.

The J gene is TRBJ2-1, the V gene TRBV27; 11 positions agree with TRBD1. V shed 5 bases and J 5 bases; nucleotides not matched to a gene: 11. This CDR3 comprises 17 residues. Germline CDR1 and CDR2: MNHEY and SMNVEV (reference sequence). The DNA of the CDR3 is TGTGCCAGCAGTCCTCCACCTGGGACAGGGGGAAACAATGAGCAGTTCTTC. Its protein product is CASSPPPGTGGNNEQFF.

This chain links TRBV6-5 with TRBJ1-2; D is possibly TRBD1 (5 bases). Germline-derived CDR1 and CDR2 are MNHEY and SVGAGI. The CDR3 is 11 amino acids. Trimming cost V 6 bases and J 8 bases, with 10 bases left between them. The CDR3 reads CASRGEVGYTF. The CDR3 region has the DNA TGTGCCAGCAGAGGGGAGGTGGGCTACACCTTC.

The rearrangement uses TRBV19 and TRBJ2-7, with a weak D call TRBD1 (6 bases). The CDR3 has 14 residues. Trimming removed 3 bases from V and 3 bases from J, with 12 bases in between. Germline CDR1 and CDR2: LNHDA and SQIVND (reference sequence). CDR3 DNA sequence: TGTGCCAGTAGTATGGGGGACAAACTCTACGAGCAGTACTTC. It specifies CASSMGDKLYEQYF.

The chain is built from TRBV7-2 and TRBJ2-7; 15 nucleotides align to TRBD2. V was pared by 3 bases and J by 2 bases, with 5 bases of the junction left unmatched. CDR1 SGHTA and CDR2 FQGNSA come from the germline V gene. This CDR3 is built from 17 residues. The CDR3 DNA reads TGTGCCAGCAGCTTCGGACTAGCGGGAGGGGTTCCCTACGAGCAGTACTTC. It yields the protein CASSFGLAGGVPYEQYF.

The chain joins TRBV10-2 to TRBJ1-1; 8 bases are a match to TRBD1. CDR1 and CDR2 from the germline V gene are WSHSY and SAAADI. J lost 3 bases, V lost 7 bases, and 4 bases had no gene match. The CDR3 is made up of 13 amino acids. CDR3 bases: TGCGCCAGCAAGGGACAGGATGACACTGAAGCTTTCTTT. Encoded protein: CASKGQDDTEAFF.

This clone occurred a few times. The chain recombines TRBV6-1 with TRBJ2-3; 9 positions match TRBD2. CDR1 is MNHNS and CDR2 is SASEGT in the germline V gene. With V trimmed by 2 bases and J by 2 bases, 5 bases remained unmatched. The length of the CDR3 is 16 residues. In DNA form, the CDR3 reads TGTGCCAGCAGTGAATCGGCGGGAGGGGTCACAGATACGCAGTATTTT. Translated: CASSESAGGVTDTQYF.

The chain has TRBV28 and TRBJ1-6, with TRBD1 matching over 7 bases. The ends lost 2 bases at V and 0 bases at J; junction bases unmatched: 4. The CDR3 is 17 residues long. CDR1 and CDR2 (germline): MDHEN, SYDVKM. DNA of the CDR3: TGTGCCAGCAGTTTAAGGGGGCAGCTCTCCTATAATTCACCCCTCCACTTT. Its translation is CASSLRGQLSYNSPLHF.

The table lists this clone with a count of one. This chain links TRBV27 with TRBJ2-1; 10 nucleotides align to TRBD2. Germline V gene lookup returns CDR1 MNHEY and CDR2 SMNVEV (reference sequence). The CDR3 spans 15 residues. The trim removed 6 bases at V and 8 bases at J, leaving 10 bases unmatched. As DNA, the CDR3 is TGTGCCAGCAGCCCCGAGATAGCGGGAGGTGATGAGCAGTTCTTC. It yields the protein CASSPEIAGGDEQFF.

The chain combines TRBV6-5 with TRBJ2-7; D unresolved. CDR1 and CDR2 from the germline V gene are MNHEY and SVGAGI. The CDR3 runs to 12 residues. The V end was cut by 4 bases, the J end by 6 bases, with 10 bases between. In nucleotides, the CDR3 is TGTGCCAGCAGTTCGGCGGCCGGCGAGCAGTACTTC. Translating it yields CASSSAAGEQYF.

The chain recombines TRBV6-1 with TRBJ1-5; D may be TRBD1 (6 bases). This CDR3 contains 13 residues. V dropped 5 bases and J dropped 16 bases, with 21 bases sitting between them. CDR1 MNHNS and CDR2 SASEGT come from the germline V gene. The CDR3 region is CASSPSIQGHGHF. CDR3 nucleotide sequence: TGTGCCAGCAGTCCCTCCATACAGGGTCACGGACATTTT.

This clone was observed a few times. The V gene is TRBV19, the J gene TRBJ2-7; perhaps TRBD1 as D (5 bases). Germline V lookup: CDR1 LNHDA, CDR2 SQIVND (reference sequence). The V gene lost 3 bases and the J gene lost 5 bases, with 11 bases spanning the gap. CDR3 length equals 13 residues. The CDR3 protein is CASSIKGANEQYF. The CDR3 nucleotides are TGTGCCAGTAGTATTAAAGGGGCTAACGAGCAGTACTTC.

CDR3 residues: CASSHQGLYGYTF. DNA of the CDR3: TGTGCCAGCAGCCACCAGGGGCTCTATGGCTACACCTTC. This rearrangement joins TRBV6-6 to TRBJ1-2, with D perhaps matching TRBD1 (6 bases). The CDR3 has 13 residues. The germline V gene has CDR1 MNHNY and CDR2 SVGAGI (reference sequence). Deletions cut 6 bases from V and 4 bases from J, with 12 bases between.

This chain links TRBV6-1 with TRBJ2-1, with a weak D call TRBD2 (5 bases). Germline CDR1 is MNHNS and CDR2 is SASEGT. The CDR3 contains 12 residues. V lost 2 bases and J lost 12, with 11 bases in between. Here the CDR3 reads CASSEPRGGQFF. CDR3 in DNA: TGTGCCAGCAGTGAACCTCGGGGTGGGCAGTTCTTC.

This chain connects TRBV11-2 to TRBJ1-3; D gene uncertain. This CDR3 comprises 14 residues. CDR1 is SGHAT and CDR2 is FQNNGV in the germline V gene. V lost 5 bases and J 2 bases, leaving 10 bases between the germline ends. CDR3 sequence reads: CASSPSRAGNTIYF. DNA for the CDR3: TGTGCCAGCAGCCCTAGCCGTGCTGGAAACACCATATATTTT.